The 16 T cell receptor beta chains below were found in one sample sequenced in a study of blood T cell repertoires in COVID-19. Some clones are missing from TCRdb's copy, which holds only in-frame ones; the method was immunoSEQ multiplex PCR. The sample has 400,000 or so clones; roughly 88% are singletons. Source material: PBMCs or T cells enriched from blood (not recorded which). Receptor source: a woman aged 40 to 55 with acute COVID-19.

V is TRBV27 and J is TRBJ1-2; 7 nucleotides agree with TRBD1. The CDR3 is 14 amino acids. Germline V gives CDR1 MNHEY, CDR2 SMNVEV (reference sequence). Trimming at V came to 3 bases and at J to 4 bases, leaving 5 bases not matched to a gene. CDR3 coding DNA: TGTGCCAGCAGTTTTTATTCAGGGGGCTATGGCTACACCTTC. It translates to CASSFYSGGYGYTF.

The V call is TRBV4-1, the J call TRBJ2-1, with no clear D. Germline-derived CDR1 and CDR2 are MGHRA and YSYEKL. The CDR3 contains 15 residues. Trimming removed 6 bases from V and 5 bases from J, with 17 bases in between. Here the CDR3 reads CASSLTDQTNNEQFF. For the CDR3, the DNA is TGCGCCAGCAGTCTAACAGATCAGACGAACAATGAGCAGTTCTTC.

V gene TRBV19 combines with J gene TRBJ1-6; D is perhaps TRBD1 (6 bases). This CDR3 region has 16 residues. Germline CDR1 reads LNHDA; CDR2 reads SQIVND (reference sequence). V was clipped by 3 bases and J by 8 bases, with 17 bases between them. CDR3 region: CASSMEVVGGYSPLHF. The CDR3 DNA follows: TGTGCCAGTAGTATGGAGGTGGTAGGGGGATATTCACCCCTCCACTTT.

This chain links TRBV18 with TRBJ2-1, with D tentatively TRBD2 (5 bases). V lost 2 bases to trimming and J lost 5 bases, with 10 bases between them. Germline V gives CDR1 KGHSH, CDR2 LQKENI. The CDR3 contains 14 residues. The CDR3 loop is CASSPFSGNNEQFF. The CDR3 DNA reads TGTGCCAGCTCACCATTCTCCGGGAACAATGAGCAGTTCTTC.

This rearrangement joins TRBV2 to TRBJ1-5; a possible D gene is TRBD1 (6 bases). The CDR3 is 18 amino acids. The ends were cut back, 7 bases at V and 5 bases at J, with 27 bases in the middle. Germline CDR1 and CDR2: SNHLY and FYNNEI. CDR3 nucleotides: TGTGCCAGCACCTCCGGCGGCAGGGGCTTATTCGTCGATCAGCCCCAGCATTTT. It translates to CASTSGGRGLFVDQPQHF.

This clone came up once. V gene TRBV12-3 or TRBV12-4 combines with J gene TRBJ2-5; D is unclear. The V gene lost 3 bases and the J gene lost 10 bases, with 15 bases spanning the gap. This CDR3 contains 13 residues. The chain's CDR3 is CASSFKPIGDQYF. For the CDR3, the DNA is TGTGCCAGCAGTTTTAAACCGATCGGTGACCAGTACTTC.

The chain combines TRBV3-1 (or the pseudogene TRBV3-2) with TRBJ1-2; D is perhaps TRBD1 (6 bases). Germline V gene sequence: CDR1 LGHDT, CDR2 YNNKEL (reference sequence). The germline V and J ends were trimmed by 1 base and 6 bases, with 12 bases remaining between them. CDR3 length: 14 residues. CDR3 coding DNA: TGTGCCAGCAGCCAAGGGGGACAAACAAATGGCTACACCTTC. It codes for CASSQGGQTNGYTF.

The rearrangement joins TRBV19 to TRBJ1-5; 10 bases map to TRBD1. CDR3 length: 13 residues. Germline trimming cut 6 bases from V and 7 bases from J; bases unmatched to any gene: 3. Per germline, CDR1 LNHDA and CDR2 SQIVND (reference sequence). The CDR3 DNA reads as TGTGCCAGTAGCGGGACAGGGGTCCAGCCCCAGCATTTT. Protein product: CASSGTGVQPQHF.

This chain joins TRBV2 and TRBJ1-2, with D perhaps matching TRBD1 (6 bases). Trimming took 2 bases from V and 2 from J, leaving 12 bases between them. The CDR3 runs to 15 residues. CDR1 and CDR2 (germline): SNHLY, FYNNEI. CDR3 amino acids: CASSERGARNYGYTF. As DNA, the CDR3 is TGTGCCAGCAGTGAACGGGGGGCGAGGAACTATGGCTACACCTTC.

The CDR3 region is CASSLVFGDHGYTF. The CDR3 region has the DNA TGTGCCAGCAGCTTGGTTTTCGGGGATCATGGCTACACCTTC. The J gene is TRBJ1-2, the V gene TRBV5-4; D call uncertain. V was clipped by 0 bases and J by 6 bases, with 12 bases between them. The germline CDR1 and CDR2 sequences are SGHNT and YYREEE (reference sequence). This CDR3 comprises 14 residues.

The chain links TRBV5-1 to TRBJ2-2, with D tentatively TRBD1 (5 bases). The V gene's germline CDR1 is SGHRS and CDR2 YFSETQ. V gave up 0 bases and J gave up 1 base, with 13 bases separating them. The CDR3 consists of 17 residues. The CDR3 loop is CASSLGYATGNTGELFF. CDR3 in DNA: TGCGCCAGCAGCTTGGGATACGCTACAGGGAACACCGGGGAGCTGTTTTTT.

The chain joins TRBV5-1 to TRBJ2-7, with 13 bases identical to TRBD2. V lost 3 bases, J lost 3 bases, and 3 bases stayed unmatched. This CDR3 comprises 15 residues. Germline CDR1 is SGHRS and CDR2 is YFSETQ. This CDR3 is CASSSTSGGHYEQYF. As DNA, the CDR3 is TGCGCCAGCAGCTCGACTAGCGGGGGGCACTACGAGCAGTACTTC.

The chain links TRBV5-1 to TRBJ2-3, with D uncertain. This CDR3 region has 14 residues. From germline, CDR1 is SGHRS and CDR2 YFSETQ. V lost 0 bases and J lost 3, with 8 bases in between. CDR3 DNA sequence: TGCGCCAGCAGCTTGGTAGACTTTACAGATACGCAGTATTTT. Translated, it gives CASSLVDFTDTQYF.

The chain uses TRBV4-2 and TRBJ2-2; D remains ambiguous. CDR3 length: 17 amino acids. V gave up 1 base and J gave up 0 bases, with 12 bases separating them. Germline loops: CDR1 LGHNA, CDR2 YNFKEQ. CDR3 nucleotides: TGTGCCAGCAGCCAAGTAACAGCTAATACGAACACCGGGGAGCTGTTTTTT. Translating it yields CASSQVTANTNTGELFF.

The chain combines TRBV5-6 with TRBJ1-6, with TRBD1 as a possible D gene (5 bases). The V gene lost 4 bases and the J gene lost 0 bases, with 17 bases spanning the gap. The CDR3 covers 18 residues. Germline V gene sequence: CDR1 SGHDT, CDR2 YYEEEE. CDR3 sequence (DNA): TGTGCCAGCAGCCTGCGAGTGGGGGGTAGCTCCTATAATTCACCCCTCCACTTT. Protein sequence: CASSLRVGGSSYNSPLHF.

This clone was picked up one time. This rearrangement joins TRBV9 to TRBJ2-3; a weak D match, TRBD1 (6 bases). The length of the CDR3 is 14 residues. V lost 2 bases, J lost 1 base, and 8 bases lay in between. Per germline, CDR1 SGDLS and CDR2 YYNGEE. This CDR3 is CASSVQGRTDTQYF. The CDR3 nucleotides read TGTGCCAGCAGCGTCCAGGGGCGCACAGATACGCAGTATTTT.